Shown below are 27 T cell receptor beta chains from a single sample sequenced in a study of shared clonotypes between healthy human individuals. Here immunoSEQ multiplex PCR was the method, and the copy in TCRdb shows in-frame clones only, minus some. The sample includes about 2.3 million clones, approximately 93% of them seen just once. Sequences were obtained from naive CD4+ T cells from PBMCs. Stated subset: CD45RA+ positively selected. These receptors were obtained from a man between 18 and 29 years old in good health. Some clones in this sample may be carry-over from other donors' samples.

This clone was found a few times. This specimen includes other DNA sequences encoding the same CDR3. V gene TRBV9 combines with J gene TRBJ2-5; no clear D. The CDR3 length is 13 residues. Germline V CDR1 and CDR2: SGDLS, YYNGEE. The V end was cut by 0 bases, the J end by 2 bases, with 5 bases between. CDR3 bases: TGTGCCAGCAGCGTAGGGCAGCAAGAGACCCAGTACTTC. This encodes CASSVGQQETQYF.

The chain is built from TRBV19 and TRBJ2-5; D unresolved. Trimming took off 1 base at V and 4 bases at J, with 7 bases between the two ends. CDR1 LNHDA and CDR2 SQIVND come from the germline V gene (reference sequence). The CDR3 consists of 13 residues. In DNA form, the CDR3 reads TGTGCCAGTAGTATAGTCTGGGGAGAGACCCAGTACTTC. Translated: CASSIVWGETQYF. The full variable domain, rest sourced from reference TRBV19 and TRBJ2-5, is DGGITQSPKYLFRKEGQNVTLSCEQNLNHDAMYWYRQDPGQGLRLIYYSQIVNDFQKGDIAEGYSVSREKKESFPLTVTSAQKNPTAFYLCASSIVWGETQYFGPGTRLLVL.

The rearrangement joins TRBV7-9 to TRBJ2-5, with D maybe TRBD1 (6 bases). Germline CDR1 and CDR2: SEHNR and FQNEAQ (reference sequence). V was trimmed by 5 bases and J by 2 bases, leaving 15 bases between them. This CDR3 spans 15 amino acids. For the CDR3, the DNA is TGTGCCAGCAGCCAAAGGCGGCAGGGGCAAGAGACCCAGTACTTC. This gives the protein CASSQRRQGQETQYF.

The chain employs TRBV5-4 and TRBJ1-1; 9 bases align to TRBD1. V was pared by 4 bases and J by 3 bases, with 7 bases of the junction left unmatched. Germline-derived CDR1 and CDR2 are SGHNT and YYREEE (reference sequence). The CDR3 is 15 residues long. CDR3 DNA sequence: TGTGCCAGCAGCAAAGGACAGGGGTCGTACACTGAAGCTTTCTTT. Amino acids: CASSKGQGSYTEAFF.

This chain connects TRBV7-9 to TRBJ2-5, with D unresolved. Germline CDR1 and CDR2: SEHNR and FQNEAQ (reference sequence). The CDR3 is made up of 16 amino acids. V was shortened by 5 bases and J by 1 base, with 17 bases between the two germline ends. DNA of the CDR3: TGTGCCAGCAGCCGGGCCGCGGACGGCAGCCAAGAGACCCAGTACTTC. Translated: CASSRAADGSQETQYF.

The rearrangement joins TRBV5-1 to TRBJ1-2, with a possible D match to TRBD1 (5 bases). The V end lost 3 bases, the J end lost 7 bases, and 13 bases lay between the germline ends. The CDR3 is 13 residues long. In germline, CDR1 is SGHRS, CDR2 YFSETQ. The CDR3 DNA is TGCGCCAGCAGCTCCTCCGGGACTACTGGCTACACCTTC. Translating it yields CASSSSGTTGYTF.

The chain carries TRBV28 and TRBJ2-1; 9 positions agree with TRBD2. The CDR3 covers 16 residues. The germline gives CDR1 MDHEN, CDR2 SYDVKM. Losses at the gene ends were 3 bases for V and 7 bases for J; bases not matched to a gene: 10. Here the CDR3 reads CASSFQRASGMNEQFF. The CDR3 bases are TGTGCCAGCAGTTTTCAGAGGGCTAGCGGGATGAATGAGCAGTTCTTC.

V is TRBV5-1 and J is TRBJ2-3; no clear D. The V end lost 2 bases, the J end lost 2 bases, and 9 bases lay between the germline ends. CDR3 length equals 14 residues. Germline-derived CDR1 and CDR2 are SGHRS and YFSETQ. CDR3 in amino acids: CASSFFPITDTQYF. The CDR3 DNA is TGCGCCAGCAGCTTTTTTCCCATCACAGATACGCAGTATTTT. The variable domain in full, completed from reference TRBV5-1 and TRBJ2-3, reads KAGVTQTPRYLIKTRGQQVTLSCSPISGHRSVSWYQQTPGQGLQFLFEYFSETQRNKGNFPGRFSGRQFSNSRSEMNVSTLELGDSALYLCASSFFPITDTQYFGPGTRLTVL.

This clone showed up just once. V is TRBV18 and J is TRBJ1-1; D might be TRBD1 (6 bases). The V and J ends lost 3 bases and 4 bases respectively, with 18 bases between them. Per germline, CDR1 KGHSH and CDR2 LQKENI. CDR3 length equals 16 residues. CDR3 DNA: TGTGCCAGCTCACCCATCCCGAACGGGGGCGGCACTGAAGCTTTCTTT. Its protein product is CASSPIPNGGGTEAFF.

The J gene is TRBJ1-5, the V gene TRBV30; TRBD1 might be the D (5 bases). This CDR3 spans 14 amino acids. V lost 1 base and J lost 4, with 11 bases in between. Germline loops: CDR1 GTSNPN, CDR2 SVGIG (reference sequence). The CDR3 is CAWSADSTNQPQHF. Here the CDR3 DNA reads TGTGCCTGGAGTGCCGACAGCACGAATCAGCCCCAGCATTTT.

This clone was recorded only once. The rearrangement uses TRBV25-1 and TRBJ1-3; TRBD1 might be the D (6 bases). The CDR3 covers 16 residues. Germline lookup yields CDR1 MGHDK and CDR2 SYGVNS. V gave up 0 bases and J gave up 0 bases, with 9 bases separating them. The CDR3 region has the DNA TGTGCCAGCAGTGAATATGGGGGCGTCTCTGGAAACACCATATATTTT. Amino acid sequence: CASSEYGGVSGNTIYF. Full variable domain (remainder filled in from reference TRBV25-1 and TRBJ1-3): EADIYQTPRYLVIGTGKKITLECSQTMGHDKMYWYQQDPGMELHLIHYSYGVNSTEKGDLSSESTVSRIRTEHFPLTLESARPSHTSQYLCASSEYGGVSGNTIYFGEGSWLTVV.

V and J are TRBV6-4 and TRBJ2-2, with 7 bases lining up with TRBD2. Unmatched junction bases numbered 25, after V lost 2 bases and J lost 7 bases. The CDR3 runs 21 residues. Germline loops: CDR1 MRHNA, CDR2 SNTAGT. CDR3 sequence: CASSDKLPVGEGPRWDGELFF. CDR3 in DNA: TGTGCCAGCAGTGACAAATTACCTGTCGGGGAGGGCCCTCGATGGGACGGGGAGCTGTTTTTT.

This clone was detected only once. The chain is built from TRBV15 and TRBJ2-3, with 9 positions matching TRBD1. The germline V gene encodes CDR1 LNHNV and CDR2 YYDKDF (reference sequence). Trimming at V came to 9 bases and at J to 5 bases, leaving 3 bases not matched to a gene. The CDR3 extends over 12 amino acids. CDR3 in amino acids: CATQGAGDTQYF. The DNA for the CDR3 is TGTGCCACACAGGGGGCAGGAGATACGCAGTATTTT.

V usage is TRBV9 and J usage is TRBJ2-2; D perhaps matches TRBD2 (6 bases). The germline gives CDR1 SGDLS, CDR2 YYNGEE. Trimming took off 4 bases at V and 6 bases at J, with 16 bases between the two ends. CDR3 length: 15 residues. DNA of the CDR3: TGTGCCAGCAGCCGAGAACCTAGCGATTCCGGGGAGCTGTTTTTT. Amino acids: CASSREPSDSGELFF.

The table lists this clone with a few counts. The sample has other DNA sequences that encode this CDR3 too. V is TRBV27 and J is TRBJ2-3; no clear D. The length of the CDR3 is 11 residues. From germline, CDR1 is MNHEY and CDR2 SMNVEV (reference sequence). Trimming took off 4 bases at V and 2 bases at J, with 1 base between the two ends. DNA of the CDR3: TGTGCCAGCAGTTCCACAGATACGCAGTATTTT. The encoded protein is CASSSTDTQYF.

This sequence joins TRBV6-1 and TRBJ2-7; D is undetermined. Trimming stripped 4 bases from V and 0 bases from J, with 13 bases between. The CDR3 runs to 15 residues. The germline CDR1 and CDR2 sequences are MNHNS and SASEGT. The chain's CDR3 is CASSAAGIVSYEQYF. The CDR3 DNA follows: TGTGCCAGCAGTGCAGCAGGAATCGTCTCCTACGAGCAGTACTTC.

As for this clone: Other DNA sequences in this sample translate to the same CDR3. The CDR3 spells CASSSGLATDTQYF. CDR3 in DNA: TGTGCCAGCAGCTCCGGACTAGCGACAGATACGCAGTATTTT. The V gene is TRBV7-3, the J gene TRBJ2-3; the match to TRBD2 covers 9 bases. CDR1 SGHTA and CDR2 FQGTGA come from the germline V gene. This CDR3 contains 14 residues. V lost 4 bases to trimming and J lost 3 bases; unmatched junction nucleotides: 2.

The chain joins TRBV19 to TRBJ1-1, with 8 bases that match TRBD1. The trim removed 1 base at V and 7 bases at J, leaving 14 bases unmatched. CDR3 length: 17 residues. Germline V gene lookup returns CDR1 LNHDA and CDR2 SQIVND (reference sequence). CDR3 region: CASSIGTRTAGGIEAFF. Here the CDR3 DNA reads TGTGCCAGTAGTATAGGGACAAGAACGGCAGGGGGCATTGAAGCTTTCTTT.

This chain uses TRBV7-2 with TRBJ2-2; a possible D gene is TRBD1 (6 bases). Germline-derived CDR1 and CDR2 are SGHTA and FQGNSA. Deletions cut 5 bases from V and 2 bases from J, with 12 bases between. The CDR3 extends over 15 amino acids. CDR3 loop: CASSPIRGNTGELFF. CDR3 nucleotide sequence: TGTGCCAGCAGCCCCATCAGGGGAAACACCGGGGAGCTGTTTTTT.

The chain uses TRBV13 and TRBJ2-5; a possible D gene is TRBD1 (5 bases). V was pared by 4 bases and J by 2 bases, with 14 bases between. Germline loops: CDR1 PRHDT, CDR2 FYEKMQ (reference sequence). This CDR3 has 15 residues. CDR3 nucleotide sequence: TGTGCCAGCAGCTCCCGCAGGGCAGTACAAGAGACCCAGTACTTC. Protein product: CASSSRRAVQETQYF. The full variable domain, completed using reference TRBV13 and TRBJ2-5, is AAGVIQSPRHLIKEKRETATLKCYPIPRHDTVYWYQQGPGQDPQFLISFYEKMQSDKGSIPDRFSAQQFSDYHSELNMSSLELGDSALYFCASSSRRAVQETQYFGPGTRLLVL.

A note on this clone: The sample has other DNA sequences that encode this CDR3 too. The genes are TRBV5-1 and TRBJ1-1; D is undetermined. Germline V gene data show CDR1 as SGHRS and CDR2 as YFSETQ. CDR3 length: 13 amino acids. Trimming removed 4 bases from V and 1 base from J, with 8 bases in between. The CDR3 DNA is TGCGCCAGCAGCCGGGGAGGGAACACTGAAGCTTTCTTT. Its translation is CASSRGGNTEAFF.

This sequence joins TRBV25-1 and TRBJ2-3; D may be TRBD1 (6 bases). Trimming shortened V by 6 bases and J by 2 bases, and 18 bases separated the two germline ends. The CDR3 consists of 16 residues. The germline gives CDR1 MGHDK, CDR2 SYGVNS. The CDR3 nucleotides are TGTGCCAGCAGCGCCAGATCCCGGGACACCACAGATACGCAGTATTTT. Translation: CASSARSRDTTDTQYF.

The chain has TRBV7-3 and TRBJ2-1; 8 bases are shared with TRBD2. After removal of 5 bases from V and 1 base from J, the junction contained 7 bases not matched to a gene. Germline CDR1 reads SGHTA; CDR2 reads FQGTGA. The CDR3 has 16 residues. The CDR3 nucleotides are TGTGCCAGCAGCCGGATAGCGGGACTATCCTACAATGAGCAGTTCTTC. It is translated as CASSRIAGLSYNEQFF.

This chain connects TRBV28 to TRBJ2-2; 11 nucleotides line up with TRBD2. V was pared by 9 bases and J by 8 bases, with 11 bases of the junction left unmatched. This CDR3 comprises 15 residues. The V gene's germline CDR1 is MDHEN and CDR2 SYDVKM. CDR3 in amino acids: CASKTSGKSDGELFF. The CDR3 DNA reads as TGTGCCAGTAAGACTAGCGGGAAGTCCGATGGGGAGCTGTTTTTT.

This chain links TRBV28 with TRBJ2-3, with TRBD2 as a possible D gene (6 bases). The CDR3 covers 15 residues. In germline, CDR1 is MDHEN, CDR2 SYDVKM. V was cut by 6 bases and J by 5 bases, with 18 bases left in between. The CDR3 region is CASSVGGSDQDTQYF. The CDR3 DNA reads TGTGCCAGCAGCGTGGGGGGTTCGGACCAAGATACGCAGTATTTT.

V and J are TRBV7-3 and TRBJ2-5, with TRBD1 identical over 7 bases. Germline assignment: CDR1 SGHTA and CDR2 FQGTGA. The CDR3 covers 18 residues. Trimming cost V 2 bases and J 2 bases; bases outside gene matches: 14. CDR3 loop: CASSLVGTATPDQETQYF. The DNA of the CDR3 is TGTGCCAGCAGCTTAGTGGGGACAGCCACCCCTGATCAAGAGACCCAGTACTTC.

The chain links TRBV19 to TRBJ1-1, with D unresolved. Trimming took 4 bases from V and 2 from J, leaving 11 bases between them. Germline lookup yields CDR1 LNHDA and CDR2 SQIVND (reference sequence). CDR3 length: 14 amino acids. The CDR3 coding sequence is TGTGCCAGTAGTAGCGTTGCGGCAAACACTGAAGCTTTCTTT. This codes for CASSSVAANTEAFF. Using reference TRBV19 and TRBJ1-1 for the parts outside the CDR3, the full variable domain is DGGITQSPKYLFRKEGQNVTLSCEQNLNHDAMYWYRQDPGQGLRLIYYSQIVNDFQKGDIAEGYSVSREKKESFPLTVTSAQKNPTAFYLCASSSVAANTEAFFGQGTRLTVV.